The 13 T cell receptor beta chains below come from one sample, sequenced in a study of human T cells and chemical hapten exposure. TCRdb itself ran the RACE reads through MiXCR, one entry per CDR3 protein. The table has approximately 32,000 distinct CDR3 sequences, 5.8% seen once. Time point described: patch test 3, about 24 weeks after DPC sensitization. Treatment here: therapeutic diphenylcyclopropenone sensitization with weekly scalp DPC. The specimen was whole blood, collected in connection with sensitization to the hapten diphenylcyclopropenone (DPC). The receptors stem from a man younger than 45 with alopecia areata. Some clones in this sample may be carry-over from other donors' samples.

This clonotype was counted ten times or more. Written as DNA, the CDR3 is TGTGCCAGCAGTTTAGGACTAGGGGCAGGGACGCAGTATTTT. Protein sequence: CASSLGLGAGTQYF. This chain links TRBV12-3 or TRBV12-4 with TRBJ2-3; maybe TRBD2 (6 bases). This CDR3 region has 14 residues. Trimming removed 1 base from V and 9 bases from J, with 14 bases in between.

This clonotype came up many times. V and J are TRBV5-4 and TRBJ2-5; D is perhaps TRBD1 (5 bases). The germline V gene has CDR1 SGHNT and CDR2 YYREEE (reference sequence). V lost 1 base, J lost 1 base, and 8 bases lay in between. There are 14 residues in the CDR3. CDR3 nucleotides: TGTGCCAGCAGCTTGAAGGGGCCCCAAGAGACCCAGTACTTC. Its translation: CASSLKGPQETQYF.

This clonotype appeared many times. The CDR3 DNA follows: TGTGCCACCAGCCCACGGACTAGGGTATCCTACAATGAGCAGTTCTTC. It yields the protein CATSPRTRVSYNEQFF. The chain links TRBV15 to TRBJ2-1; 7 positions agree with TRBD2. Germline assignment: CDR1 LNHNV and CDR2 YYDKDF (reference sequence). This CDR3 contains 16 residues. V shed 5 bases, J shed 1 base, and the junction held 8 bases outside the gene matches.

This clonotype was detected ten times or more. The DNA of the CDR3 is TGCAGCGGGGACAGCACTGAAGCTTTCTTT. This codes for CSGDSTEAFF. This sequence joins TRBV29-1 and TRBJ1-1; 7 bases are shared with TRBD1. Germline lookup yields CDR1 SQVTM and CDR2 ANQGSEA. V dropped 7 bases and J dropped 4; count of bases not matched to a gene: 0. The CDR3 contains 10 residues. The variable domain in full, completed from reference TRBV29-1 and TRBJ1-1, reads SAVISQKPSRDICQRGTSLTIQCQVDSQVTMMFWYRQQPGQSLTLIATANQGSEATYESGFVIDKFPISRPNLTFSTLTVSNMSPEDSSIYLCSGDSTEAFFGQGTRLTVV.

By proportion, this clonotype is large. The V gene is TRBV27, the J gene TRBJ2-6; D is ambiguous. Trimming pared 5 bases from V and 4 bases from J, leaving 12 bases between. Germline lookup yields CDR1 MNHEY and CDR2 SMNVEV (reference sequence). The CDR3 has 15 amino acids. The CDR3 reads CASSPQVTGANVLTF. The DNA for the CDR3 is TGTGCCAGCAGTCCTCAGGTTACAGGGGCCAACGTCCTGACTTTC.

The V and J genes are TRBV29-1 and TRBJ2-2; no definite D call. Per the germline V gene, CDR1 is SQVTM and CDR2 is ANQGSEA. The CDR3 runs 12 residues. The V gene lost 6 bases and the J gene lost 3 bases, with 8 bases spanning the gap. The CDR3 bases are TGCAGCGTAGGCAGAGACACCGGGGAGCTGTTTTTT. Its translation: CSVGRDTGELFF.

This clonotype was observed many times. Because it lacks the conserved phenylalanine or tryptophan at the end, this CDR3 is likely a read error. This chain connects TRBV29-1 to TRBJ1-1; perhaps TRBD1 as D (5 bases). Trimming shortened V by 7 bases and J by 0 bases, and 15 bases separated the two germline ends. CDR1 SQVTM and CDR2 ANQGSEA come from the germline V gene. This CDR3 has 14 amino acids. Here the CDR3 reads CSGGGYGVNTEAFL. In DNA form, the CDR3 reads TGCAGCGGTGGGGGATATGGGGTGAACACTGAAGCTTTCCTT.

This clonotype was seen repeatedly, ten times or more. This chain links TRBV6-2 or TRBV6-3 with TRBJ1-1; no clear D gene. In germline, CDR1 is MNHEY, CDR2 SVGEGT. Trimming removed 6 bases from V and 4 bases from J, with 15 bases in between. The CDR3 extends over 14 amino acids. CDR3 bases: TGTGCCAGCAGACAAAGGGAGGACGGCACTGAAGCTTTCTTT. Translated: CASRQREDGTEAFF.

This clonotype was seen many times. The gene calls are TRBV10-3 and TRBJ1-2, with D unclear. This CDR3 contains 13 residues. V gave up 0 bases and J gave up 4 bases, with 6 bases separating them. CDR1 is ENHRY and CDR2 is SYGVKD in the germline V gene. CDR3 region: CAISESESYGYTF. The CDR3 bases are TGTGCCATCAGTGAGTCCGAATCCTATGGCTACACCTTC.

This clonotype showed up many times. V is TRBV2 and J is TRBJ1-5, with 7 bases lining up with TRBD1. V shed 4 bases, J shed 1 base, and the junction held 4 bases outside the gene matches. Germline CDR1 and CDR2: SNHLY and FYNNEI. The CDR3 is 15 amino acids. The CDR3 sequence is CASSGQGDSNQPQHF. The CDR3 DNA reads TGTGCCAGCAGTGGGCAGGGGGACAGCAATCAGCCCCAGCATTTT.

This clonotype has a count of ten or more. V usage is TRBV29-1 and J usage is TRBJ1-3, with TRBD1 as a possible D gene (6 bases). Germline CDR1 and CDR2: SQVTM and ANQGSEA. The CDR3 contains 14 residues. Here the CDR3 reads CLFKGDRPGNTIYF. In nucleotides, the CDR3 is TGCCTCTTCAAAGGAGACAGGCCCGGAAACACCATATATTTT.

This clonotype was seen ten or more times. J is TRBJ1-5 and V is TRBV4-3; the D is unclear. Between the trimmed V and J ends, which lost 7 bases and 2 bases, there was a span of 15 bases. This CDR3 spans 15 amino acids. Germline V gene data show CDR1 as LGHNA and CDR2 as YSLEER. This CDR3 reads CASISSERRNQPQHF. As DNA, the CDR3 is TGCGCCAGCATCTCCTCCGAGCGACGCAATCAGCCCCAGCATTTT.

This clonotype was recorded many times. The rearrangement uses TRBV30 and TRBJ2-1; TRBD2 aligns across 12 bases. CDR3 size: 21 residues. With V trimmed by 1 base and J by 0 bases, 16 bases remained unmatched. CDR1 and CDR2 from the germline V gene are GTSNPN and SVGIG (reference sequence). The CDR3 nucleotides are TGTGCCTGGAGTGGAGGGATGATGACTAGCGGGAGCTTGAGCTCCTACAATGAGCAGTTCTTC. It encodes CAWSGGMMTSGSLSSYNEQFF. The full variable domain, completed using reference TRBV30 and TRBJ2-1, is SQTIHQWPATLVQPVGSPLSLECTVEGTSNPNLYWYRQAAGRGLQLLFYSVGIGQISSEVPQNLSASRPQDRQFILSSKKLLLSDSGFYLCAWSGGMMTSGSLSSYNEQFFGPGTRLTVL.